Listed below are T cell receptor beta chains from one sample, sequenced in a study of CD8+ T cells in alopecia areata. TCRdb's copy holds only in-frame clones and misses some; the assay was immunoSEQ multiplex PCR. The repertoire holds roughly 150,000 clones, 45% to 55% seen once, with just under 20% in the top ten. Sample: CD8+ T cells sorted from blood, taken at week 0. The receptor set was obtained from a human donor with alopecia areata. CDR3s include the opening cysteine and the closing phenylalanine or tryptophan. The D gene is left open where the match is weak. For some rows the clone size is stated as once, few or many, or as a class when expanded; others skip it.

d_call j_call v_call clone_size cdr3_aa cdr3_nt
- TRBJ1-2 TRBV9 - CASSPRSSEGYGYTF TGTGCCAGCAGCCCACGATCAAGCGAAGGCTATGGCTACACCTTC
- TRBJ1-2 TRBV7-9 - CASSFSGKVGHYGYTF TGTGCCAGCAGCTTCTCTGGAAAGGTGGGGCACTATGGCTACACCTTC
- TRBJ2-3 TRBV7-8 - CASSLSTDTQYF TGTGCCAGCAGCTTATCCACGGATACGCAGTATTTT
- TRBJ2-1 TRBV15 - CATSIGGGNEQFF TGTGCCACCAGTATAGGGGGGGGCAATGAGCAGTTCTTC
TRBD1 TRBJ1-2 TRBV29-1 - CSVDPDPDRNPYGYTF TGCAGCGTTGATCCCGACCCGGACAGGAACCCTTATGGCTACACCTTC
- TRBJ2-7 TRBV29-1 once CSVKGDSNIYEQYF TGCAGCGTAAAAGGGGACTCGAACATCTACGAGCAGTACTTC
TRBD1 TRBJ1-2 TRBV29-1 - CSVAETNRGDGYTF TGCAGCGTTGCTGAAACCAACAGGGGTGACGGCTACACCTTC
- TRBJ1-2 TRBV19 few CATWTAYGYTF TGTGCCACATGGACAGCCTATGGCTACACCTTC
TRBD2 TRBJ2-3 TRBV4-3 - CASSQAGLAGTQDTQYF TGCGCCAGCAGCCAAGCCGGACTAGCGGGGACCCAAGATACGCAGTATTTT
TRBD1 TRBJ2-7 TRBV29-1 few CSVVTGEAYEQYF TGCAGCGTGGTGACAGGGGAGGCTTACGAGCAGTACTTC
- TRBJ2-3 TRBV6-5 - CASSYRAGTDTQYF TGTGCCAGCAGTTACCGAGCGGGCACAGATACGCAGTATTTT
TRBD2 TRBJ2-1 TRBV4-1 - CASSQDLAGWNEQFF TGCGCCAGCAGCCAAGATCTAGCGGGTTGGAATGAGCAGTTCTTC
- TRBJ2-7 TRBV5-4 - CASSLEVDEQYF TGTGCCAGCAGCTTGGAAGTGGACGAGCAGTACTTC
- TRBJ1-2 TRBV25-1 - CATKEGYGYTF TGTGCCACAAAAGAGGGCTATGGCTACACCTTC
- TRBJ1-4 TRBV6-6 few CASEGEKLFF TGTGCCAGCGAGGGAGAGAAACTGTTTTTT
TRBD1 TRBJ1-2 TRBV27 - CASSPNWDSARGYTF TGTGCCAGCAGTCCCAACTGGGACAGTGCCCGAGGCTACACCTTC
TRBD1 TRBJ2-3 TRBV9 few CASSEDRSTDTQYF TGTGCCAGCAGCGAGGACAGGAGCACAGATACGCAGTATTTT
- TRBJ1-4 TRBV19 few CASSPYPGQLFF TGTGCCAGTAGTCCCTACCCGGGACAACTGTTTTTT
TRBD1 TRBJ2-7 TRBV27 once CASSSGQGLYEQYF TGTGCCAGCAGCTCGGGACAGGGGTTATACGAGCAGTACTTC
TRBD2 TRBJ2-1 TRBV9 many CASSPKFSGGVNNEQFF TGTGCCAGCAGCCCGAAATTTAGCGGGGGGGTTAACAATGAGCAGTTCTTC
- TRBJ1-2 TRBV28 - CASSSRGARGYTF TGTGCCAGCAGTAGCCGGGGGGCGCGTGGCTACACCTTC
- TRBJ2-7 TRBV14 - CASSPPGTFEQYF TGTGCCAGCAGCCCGCCCGGGACCTTCGAGCAGTACTTC
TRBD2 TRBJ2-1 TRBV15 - CATSSDNSGARTYNEQFF TGTGCCACCAGCAGTGATAATAGCGGGGCAAGAACCTACAATGAGCAGTTCTTC
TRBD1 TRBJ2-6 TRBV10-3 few CAINPTGGTSGANVLTF TGTGCCATCAACCCGACAGGGGGTACCTCTGGGGCCAACGTCCTGACTTTC
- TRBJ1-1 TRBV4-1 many CASSQDSVLGAEKVNTEAFF TGCGCCAGCAGCCAAGATTCCGTTCTGGGGGCCGAAAAAGTGAACACTGAAGCTTTCTTT
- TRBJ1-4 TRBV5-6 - CASSLTEKLFF TGTGCCAGCAGCTTGACCGAAAAACTGTTTTTT
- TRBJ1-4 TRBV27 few CASSLSWNPSEKLFF TGTGCCAGCAGTTTAAGCTGGAACCCTAGTGAAAAACTGTTTTTT
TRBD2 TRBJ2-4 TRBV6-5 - CASSWEGNIQYF TGTGCCAGCAGTTGGGAGGGTAACATTCAGTACTTC
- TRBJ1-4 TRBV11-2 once CASSSGQTSTNEKLFF TGTGCCAGCAGCTCCGGACAGACCTCAACTAATGAAAAACTGTTTTTT
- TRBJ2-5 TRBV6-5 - CASSYSSGATETQYF TGTGCCAGCAGTTACTCGTCGGGAGCGACGGAGACCCAGTACTTC
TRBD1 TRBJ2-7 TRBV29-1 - CSVGLPDRDTHYEQYF TGCAGCGTCGGGTTGCCAGACAGGGATACGCACTACGAGCAGTACTTC
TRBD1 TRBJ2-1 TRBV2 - CASRTGTAGNEQFF TGTGCCAGCAGAACCGGGACAGCTGGCAATGAGCAGTTCTTC
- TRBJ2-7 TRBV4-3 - CASSQGEGALYEQYF TGCGCCAGCAGCCAAGGGGAAGGAGCCCTCTACGAGCAGTACTTC
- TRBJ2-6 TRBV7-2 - CASSPDRPSGANVLTF TGTGCCAGCAGCCCCGACCGTCCTTCTGGGGCCAACGTCCTGACTTTC
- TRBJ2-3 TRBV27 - CASSPLSGGGVTDTQYF TGTGCCAGCAGTCCACTCAGCGGAGGGGGAGTCACAGATACGCAGTATTTT
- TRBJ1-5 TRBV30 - CAWSVGANQPQHF TGTGCCTGGAGTGTCGGGGCGAATCAGCCCCAGCATTTT
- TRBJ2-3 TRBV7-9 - CASSLGDYTQYF TGTGCCAGCAGCTTGGGGGATTATACGCAGTATTTT
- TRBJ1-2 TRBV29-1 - CSVGGTGGYTF TGCAGCGTCGGAGGCACTGGGGGCTACACCTTC
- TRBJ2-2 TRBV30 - CAWTPLDLTGELFF TGTGCCTGGACCCCTCTAGACCTAACCGGGGAGCTGTTTTTT